These T cell receptor beta chains were read from a single sample in a study of T-cell memory formation after mild COVID-19. TCRdb passed the 5' RACE reads through MiXCR, listing each CDR3 protein once. The table records about 270,000 distinct CDR3 sequences, roughly 16% of them present only once. The sample taken for sequencing was PBMCs or a T cell subset sorted from them (not recorded which). Receptor source: a man between 18 and 35 years old who had mild COVID-19 (a few samples of this study predate the infection). Cell type and time point are not known. CDR3s include the opening cysteine and the closing phenylalanine or tryptophan.

j_call v_call cdr3_aa
TRBJ2-5 TRBV28 CASSYEGRETQYF
TRBJ1-6 TRBV6-1 CASRYRDGGYPLHF
TRBJ2-1 TRBV12-3/TRBV12-4 CASSFQGYEQFF
TRBJ2-3 TRBV7-2 CASSLAPQGAADTQYF
TRBJ1-6 TRBV7-9 CASSPGQGENNSPLHF
TRBJ1-6 TRBV18 CASSPSKQGARSPLHF
TRBJ2-1 TRBV4-1 CASSQYNEQFF
TRBJ2-7 TRBV5-1 CASSPVTGNHEQYF
TRBJ2-4 TRBV6-1 CASMGLMVQYF
TRBJ2-5 TRBV4-1 CASSQRQYFQETQYF
TRBJ2-1 TRBV28 CASSRLKLGEQFF
TRBJ2-2 TRBV27 CASSLEGGPSGTGELFF
TRBJ2-3 TRBV5-6 CASRGRGWPDTQYF
TRBJ2-7 TRBV18 CASSPPNPGSTYEQYF
TRBJ2-2 TRBV5-1 CASSAPSAGGTNTGELFF
TRBJ2-7 TRBV6-5 CASSTPVGAGPTYEQYF
TRBJ2-3 TRBV6-5 CASSYPGSTQYF
TRBJ1-1 TRBV5-1 CASSFAGDTNTEAFF
TRBJ1-1 TRBV20-1 CSARDPRYETEAFF
TRBJ1-2 TRBV5-1 CASSARDASYGYTF
TRBJ1-3 TRBV6-1 CASSQWGIFSGNTIYF
TRBJ1-2 TRBV18 CASSEGRSGGRYGYTF
TRBJ1-2 TRBV18 CASSPSRSSNYGYTF